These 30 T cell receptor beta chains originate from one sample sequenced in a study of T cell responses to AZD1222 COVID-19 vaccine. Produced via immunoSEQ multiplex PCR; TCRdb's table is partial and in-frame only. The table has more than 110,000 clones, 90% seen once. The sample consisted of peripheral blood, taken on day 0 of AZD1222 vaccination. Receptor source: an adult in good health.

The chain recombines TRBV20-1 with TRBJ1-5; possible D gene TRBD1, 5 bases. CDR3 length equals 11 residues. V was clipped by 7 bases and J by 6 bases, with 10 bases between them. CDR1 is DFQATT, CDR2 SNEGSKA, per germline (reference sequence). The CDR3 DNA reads TGCAGTGTGGGGGAGGCTCAGCCCCAGCATTTT. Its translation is CSVGEAQPQHF.

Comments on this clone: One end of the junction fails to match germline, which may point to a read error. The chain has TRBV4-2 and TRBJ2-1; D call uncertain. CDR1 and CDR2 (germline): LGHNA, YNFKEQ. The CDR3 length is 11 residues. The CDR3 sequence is CASSQGREQFF. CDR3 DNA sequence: TGTGCCAGCAGTCAAGGCCGTGAGCAGTTCTTC.

The CDR3 DNA reads as TGTGCCAGCAGCTTTGGACATGGCAATCAGCCCCAGCATTTT. Translating gives CASSFGHGNQPQHF. The genes are TRBV7-9 and TRBJ1-5; perhaps TRBD1 as D (5 bases). This CDR3 region has 14 residues. Per germline, CDR1 SEHNR and CDR2 FQNEAQ (reference sequence). Trimming left V 3 bases short and J 2 bases short, with 8 bases between.

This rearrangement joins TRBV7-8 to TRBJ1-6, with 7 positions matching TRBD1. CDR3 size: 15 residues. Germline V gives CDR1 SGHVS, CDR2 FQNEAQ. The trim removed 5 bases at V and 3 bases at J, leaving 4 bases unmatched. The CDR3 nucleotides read TGTGCCAGCAGCAGCCGGGACAGCTATAATTCACCCCTCCACTTT. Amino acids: CASSSRDSYNSPLHF.

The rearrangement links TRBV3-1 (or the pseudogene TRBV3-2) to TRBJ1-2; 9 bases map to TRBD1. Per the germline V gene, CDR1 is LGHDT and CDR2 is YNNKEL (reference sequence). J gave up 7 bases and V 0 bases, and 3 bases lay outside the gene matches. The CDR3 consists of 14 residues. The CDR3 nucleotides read TGTGCCAGCAGCCAAGATCCGGGACAGGGTGGCTACACCTTC. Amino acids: CASSQDPGQGGYTF.

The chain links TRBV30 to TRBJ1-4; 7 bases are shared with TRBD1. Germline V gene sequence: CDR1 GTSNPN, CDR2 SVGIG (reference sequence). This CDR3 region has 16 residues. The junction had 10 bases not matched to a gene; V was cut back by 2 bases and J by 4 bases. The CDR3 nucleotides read TGTGCCTGGAGTCCCAGATACAGGGGCGGTAATGAAAAACTGTTTTTT. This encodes CAWSPRYRGGNEKLFF.

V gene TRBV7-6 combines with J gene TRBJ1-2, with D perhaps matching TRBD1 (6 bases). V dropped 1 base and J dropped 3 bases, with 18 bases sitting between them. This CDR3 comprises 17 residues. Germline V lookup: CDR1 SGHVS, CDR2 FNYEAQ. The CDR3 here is CASSLGQGRRVDYGYTF. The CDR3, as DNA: TGTGCCAGCAGCTTAGGGCAGGGGAGAAGAGTGGACTATGGCTACACCTTC.

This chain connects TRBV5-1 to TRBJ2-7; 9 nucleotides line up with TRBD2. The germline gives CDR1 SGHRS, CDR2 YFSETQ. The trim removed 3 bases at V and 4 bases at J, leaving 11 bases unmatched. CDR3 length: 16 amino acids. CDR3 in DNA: TGCGCCAGCAGCTCGACCGGGACTAGCTATGGGTACGAGCAGTACTTC. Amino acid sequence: CASSSTGTSYGYEQYF.

CDR3 in DNA: TGTGCCAGCAGCCCGCAGTGGGAAAGCGGGGGGGCAGATACGCAGTATTTT. Translation: CASSPQWESGGADTQYF. This sequence joins TRBV4-2 and TRBJ2-3; TRBD2 aligns across 10 bases. V shed 4 bases, J shed 4 bases, and the junction held 11 bases outside the gene matches. This CDR3 has 17 amino acids. Germline V gene sequence: CDR1 LGHNA, CDR2 YNFKEQ.

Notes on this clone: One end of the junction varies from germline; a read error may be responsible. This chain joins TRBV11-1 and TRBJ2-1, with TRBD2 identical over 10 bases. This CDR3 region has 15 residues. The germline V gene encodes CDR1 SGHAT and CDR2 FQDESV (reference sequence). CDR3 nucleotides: TGTGCCAGCAGCCTAGCGGGAGCCACCTACAATGAGCAGTTCTTC. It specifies CASSLAGATYNEQFF.

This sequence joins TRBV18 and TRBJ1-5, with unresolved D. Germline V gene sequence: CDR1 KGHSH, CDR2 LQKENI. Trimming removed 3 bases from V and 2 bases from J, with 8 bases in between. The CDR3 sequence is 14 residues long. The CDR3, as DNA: TGTGCCAGCTCACCCGGGTGGGGCAATCAGCCCCAGCATTTT. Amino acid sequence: CASSPGWGNQPQHF.

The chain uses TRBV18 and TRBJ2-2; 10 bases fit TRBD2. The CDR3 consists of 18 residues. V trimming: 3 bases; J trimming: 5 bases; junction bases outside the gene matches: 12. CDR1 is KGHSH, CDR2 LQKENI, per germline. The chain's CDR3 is CASSPRKREGHGTGELFF. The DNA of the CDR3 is TGTGCCAGCTCACCTAGGAAGCGGGAGGGCCACGGGACCGGGGAGCTGTTTTTT.

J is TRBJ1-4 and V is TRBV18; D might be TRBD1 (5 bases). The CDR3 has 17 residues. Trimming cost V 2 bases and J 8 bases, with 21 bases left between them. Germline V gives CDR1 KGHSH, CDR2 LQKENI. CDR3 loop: CASSPADTPFGGEKLFF. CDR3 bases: TGTGCCAGCTCACCAGCGGACACGCCTTTTGGTGGGGAAAAACTGTTTTTT.

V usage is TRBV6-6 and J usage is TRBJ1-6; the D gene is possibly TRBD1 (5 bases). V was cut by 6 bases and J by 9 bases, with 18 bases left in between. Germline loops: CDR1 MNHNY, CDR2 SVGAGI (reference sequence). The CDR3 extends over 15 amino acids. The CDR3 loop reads CASSQTGGRGSPLHF. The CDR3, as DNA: TGTGCCAGCAGCCAAACGGGGGGTAGGGGTTCACCCCTCCACTTT.

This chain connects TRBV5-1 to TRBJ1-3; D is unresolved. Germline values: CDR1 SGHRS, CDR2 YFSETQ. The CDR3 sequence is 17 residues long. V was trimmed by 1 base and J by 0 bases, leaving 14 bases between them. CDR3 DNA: TGCGCCAGCAGCTTGACAGAACCGAGTATCTCTGGAAACACCATATATTTT. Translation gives CASSLTEPSISGNTIYF.

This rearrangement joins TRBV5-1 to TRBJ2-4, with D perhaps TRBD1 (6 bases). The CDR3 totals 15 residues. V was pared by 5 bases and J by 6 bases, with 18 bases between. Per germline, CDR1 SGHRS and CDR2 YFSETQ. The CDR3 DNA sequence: TGCGCCAGCAGACCGTTGCAGGGGAAGGGAAACATTCAGTACTTC. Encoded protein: CASRPLQGKGNIQYF.

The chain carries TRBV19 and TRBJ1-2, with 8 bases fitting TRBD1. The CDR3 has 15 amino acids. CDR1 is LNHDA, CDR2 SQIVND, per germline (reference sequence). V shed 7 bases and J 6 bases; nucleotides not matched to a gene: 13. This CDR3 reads CASKGRAGGSDGYTF. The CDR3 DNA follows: TGTGCCAGTAAGGGGCGGGCAGGGGGCAGCGATGGCTACACCTTC.

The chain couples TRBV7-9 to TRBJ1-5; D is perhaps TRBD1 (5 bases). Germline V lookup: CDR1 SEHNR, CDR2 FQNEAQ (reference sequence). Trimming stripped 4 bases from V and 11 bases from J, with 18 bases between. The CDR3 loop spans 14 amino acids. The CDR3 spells CASSSGRIHAAQHF. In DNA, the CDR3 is TGTGCCAGCAGCTCGGGACGGATTCACGCGGCCCAGCATTTT. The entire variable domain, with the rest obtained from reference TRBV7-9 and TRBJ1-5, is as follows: DTGVSQNPRHKITKRGQNVTFRCDPISEHNRLYWYRQTLGQGPEFLTYFQNEAQLEKSRLLSDRFSAERPKGSFSTLEIQRTEQGDSAMYLCASSSGRIHAAQHFGDGTRLSIL.

Here the CDR3 reads CASSLGQGRGETQYF. The CDR3 coding sequence is TGCGCCAGCAGCTTAGGACAGGGTAGGGGAGAGACCCAGTACTTC. The chain has TRBV5-1 and TRBJ2-5, with 8 bases lining up with TRBD1. The CDR3 runs 15 residues. After removal of 2 bases from V and 4 bases from J, the junction contained 7 bases not matched to a gene. CDR1 and CDR2 from the germline V gene are SGHRS and YFSETQ.

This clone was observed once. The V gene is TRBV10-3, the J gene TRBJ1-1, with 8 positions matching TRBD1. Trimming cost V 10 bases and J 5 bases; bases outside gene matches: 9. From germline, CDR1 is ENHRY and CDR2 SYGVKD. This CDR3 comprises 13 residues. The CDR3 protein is CASATGDGTEAFF. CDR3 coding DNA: TGTGCCAGCGCGACAGGGGACGGGACTGAAGCTTTCTTT.

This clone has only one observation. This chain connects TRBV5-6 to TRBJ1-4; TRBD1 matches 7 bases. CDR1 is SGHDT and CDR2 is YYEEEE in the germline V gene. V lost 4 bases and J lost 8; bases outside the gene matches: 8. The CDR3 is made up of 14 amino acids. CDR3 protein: CASSPTGVEEKLFF. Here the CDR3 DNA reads TGTGCCAGCAGCCCCACAGGGGTAGAAGAAAAACTGTTTTTT.

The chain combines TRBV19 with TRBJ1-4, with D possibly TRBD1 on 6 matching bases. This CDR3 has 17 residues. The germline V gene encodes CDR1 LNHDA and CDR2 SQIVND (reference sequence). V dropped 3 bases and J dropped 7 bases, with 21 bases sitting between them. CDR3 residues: CASSIGVGWGALEKLFF. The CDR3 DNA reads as TGTGCCAGTAGTATTGGAGTCGGATGGGGGGCTCTTGAAAAACTGTTTTTT. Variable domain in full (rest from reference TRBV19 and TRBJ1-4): DGGITQSPKYLFRKEGQNVTLSCEQNLNHDAMYWYRQDPGQGLRLIYYSQIVNDFQKGDIAEGYSVSREKKESFPLTVTSAQKNPTAFYLCASSIGVGWGALEKLFFGSGTQLSVL.

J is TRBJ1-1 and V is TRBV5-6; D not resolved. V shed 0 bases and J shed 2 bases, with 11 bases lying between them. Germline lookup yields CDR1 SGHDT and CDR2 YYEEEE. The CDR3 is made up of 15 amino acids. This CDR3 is CASSLEGRGNTEAFF. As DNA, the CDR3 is TGTGCCAGCAGCTTGGAGGGCCGGGGAAACACTGAAGCTTTCTTT.

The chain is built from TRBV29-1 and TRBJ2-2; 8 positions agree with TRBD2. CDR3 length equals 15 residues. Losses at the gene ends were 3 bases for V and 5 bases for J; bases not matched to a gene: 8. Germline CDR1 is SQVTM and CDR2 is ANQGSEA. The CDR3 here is CSVERGDLRTGELFF. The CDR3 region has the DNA TGCAGCGTTGAGCGGGGGGATCTCAGGACCGGGGAGCTGTTTTTT.

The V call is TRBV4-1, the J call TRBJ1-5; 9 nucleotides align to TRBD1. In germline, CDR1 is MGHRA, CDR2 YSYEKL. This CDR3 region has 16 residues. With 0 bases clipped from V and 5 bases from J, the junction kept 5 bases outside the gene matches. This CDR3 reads CASSQDGTGRYQPQHF. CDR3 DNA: TGCGCCAGCAGCCAAGACGGGACAGGGCGATATCAGCCCCAGCATTTT.

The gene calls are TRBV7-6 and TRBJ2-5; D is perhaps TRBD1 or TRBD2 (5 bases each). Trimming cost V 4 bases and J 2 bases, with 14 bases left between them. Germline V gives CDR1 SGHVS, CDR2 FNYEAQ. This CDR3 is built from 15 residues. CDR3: CASSSIPGPQETQYF. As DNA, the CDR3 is TGTGCCAGCAGCTCGATTCCGGGACCGCAAGAGACCCAGTACTTC.

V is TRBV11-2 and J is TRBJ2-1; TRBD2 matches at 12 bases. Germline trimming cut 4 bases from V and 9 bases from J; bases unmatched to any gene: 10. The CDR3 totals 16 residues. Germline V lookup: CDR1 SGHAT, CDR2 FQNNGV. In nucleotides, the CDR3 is TGTGCCAGCAGCTCCTTGACTAGCGGGAGAGTCGGTGAGCAGTTCTTC. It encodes CASSSLTSGRVGEQFF. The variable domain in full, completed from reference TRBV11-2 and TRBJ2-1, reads EAGVAQSPRYKIIEKRQSVAFWCNPISGHATLYWYQQILGQGPKLLIQFQNNGVVDDSQLPKDRFSAERLKGVDSTLKIQPAKLEDSAVYLCASSSLTSGRVGEQFFGPGTRLTVL.

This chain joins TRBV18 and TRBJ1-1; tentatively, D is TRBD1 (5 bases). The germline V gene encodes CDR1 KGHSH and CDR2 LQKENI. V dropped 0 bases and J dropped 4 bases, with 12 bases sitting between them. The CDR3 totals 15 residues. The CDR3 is CASSPPQGVLTEAFF. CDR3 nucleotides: TGTGCCAGCTCACCACCCCAGGGCGTTCTCACTGAAGCTTTCTTT.

The CDR3 spells CASSLGQGGEKLFF. The CDR3 bases are TGTGCCAGCAGCTTGGGACAGGGAGGTGAAAAACTGTTTTTT. The V gene is TRBV5-6, the J gene TRBJ1-4; 7 bases fit TRBD1. This CDR3 spans 14 amino acids. The germline V gene has CDR1 SGHDT and CDR2 YYEEEE. V lost 0 bases to trimming and J lost 7 bases; unmatched junction nucleotides: 3.

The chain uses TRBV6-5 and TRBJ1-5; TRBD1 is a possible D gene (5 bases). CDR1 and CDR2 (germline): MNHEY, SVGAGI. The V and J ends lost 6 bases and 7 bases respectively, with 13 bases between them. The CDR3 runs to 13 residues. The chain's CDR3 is CASSLRQMQPQHF. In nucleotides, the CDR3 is TGTGCCAGCAGCCTTCGACAGATGCAGCCCCAGCATTTT.